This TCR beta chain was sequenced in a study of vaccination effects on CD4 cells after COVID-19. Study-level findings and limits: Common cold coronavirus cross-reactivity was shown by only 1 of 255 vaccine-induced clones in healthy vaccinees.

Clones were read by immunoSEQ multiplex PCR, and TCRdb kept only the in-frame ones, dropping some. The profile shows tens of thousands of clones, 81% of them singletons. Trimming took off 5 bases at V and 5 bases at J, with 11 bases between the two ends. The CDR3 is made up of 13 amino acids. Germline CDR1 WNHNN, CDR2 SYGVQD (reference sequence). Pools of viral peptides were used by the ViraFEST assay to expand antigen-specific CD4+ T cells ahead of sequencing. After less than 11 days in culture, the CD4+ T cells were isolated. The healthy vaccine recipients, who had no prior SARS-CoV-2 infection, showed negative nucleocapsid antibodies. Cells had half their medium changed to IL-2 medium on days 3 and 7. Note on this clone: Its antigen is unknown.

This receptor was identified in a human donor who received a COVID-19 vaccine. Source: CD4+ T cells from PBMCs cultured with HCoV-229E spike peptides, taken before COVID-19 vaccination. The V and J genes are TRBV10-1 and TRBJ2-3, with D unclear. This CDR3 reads CASSPSHGDTQYF. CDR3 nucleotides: TGCGCCAGCAGTCCCAGCCACGGAGATACGCAGTATTTT.